Sequencing of this T cell receptor beta chain was carried out in a study of regulatory T cells in long-lasting Graves disease. Relying on iRepertoire HTBI primers and Arm-PCR of CDR3 regions, the team built TCR beta libraries. TCRdb processed the multiplex PCR reads anew with MiXCR; each CDR3 protein has one entry. The data hold about 500,000 distinct CDR3 sequences, with 12% observed a single time. Time point denoted: newly diagnosed GD, antithyroid drugs for less than 3 months. Extracted RNA from PBMCs served as the source of the TCR library. V lost 2 bases and J lost 7, with 11 bases in between. The CDR3 extends over 14 amino acids. Per the germline V gene, CDR1 is LNHDA and CDR2 is SQIVND (reference sequence). These same records also appear under a second study, on T cells in Graves' hyperthyroidism and ophthalmopathy.

V gene TRBV19 combines with J gene TRBJ1-4, with D possibly being TRBD1 (5 bases). The source was peripheral blood mononuclear cells (PBMCs), collected at new diagnosis, from a patient treated with antithyroid drugs. The TCR sequence derives from a woman aged 30 to 39 with Graves disease. CDR3 nucleotide sequence: TGTGCCAGTAGTATAAGCAGGGCAAGTGAAAAACTGTTTTTT. This sequence encodes CASSISRASEKLFF.